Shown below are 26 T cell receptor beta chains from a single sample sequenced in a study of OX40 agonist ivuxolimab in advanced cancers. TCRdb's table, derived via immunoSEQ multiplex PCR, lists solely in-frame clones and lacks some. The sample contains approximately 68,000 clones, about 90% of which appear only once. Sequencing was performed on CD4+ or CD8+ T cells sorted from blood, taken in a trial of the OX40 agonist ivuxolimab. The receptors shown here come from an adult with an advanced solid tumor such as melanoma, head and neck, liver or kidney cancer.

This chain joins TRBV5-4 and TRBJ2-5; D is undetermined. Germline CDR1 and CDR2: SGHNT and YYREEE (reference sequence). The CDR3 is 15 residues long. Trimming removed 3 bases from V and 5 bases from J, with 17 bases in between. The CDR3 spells CASSSPLLGYETQYF. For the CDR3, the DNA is TGTGCCAGCAGCTCCCCCCTTTTAGGGTACGAGACCCAGTACTTC.

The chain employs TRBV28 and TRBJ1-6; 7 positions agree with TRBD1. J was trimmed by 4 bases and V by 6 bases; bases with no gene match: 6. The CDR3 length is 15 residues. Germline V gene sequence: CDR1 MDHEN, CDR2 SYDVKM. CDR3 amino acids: CASREQGFYNSPLHF. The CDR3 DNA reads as TGTGCCAGCAGAGAACAGGGGTTTTATAATTCACCCCTCCACTTT. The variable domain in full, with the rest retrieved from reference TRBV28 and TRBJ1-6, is DVKVTQSSRYLVKRTGEKVFLECVQDMDHENMFWYRQDPGLGLRLIYFSYDVKMKEKGDIPEGYSVSREKKERFSLILESASTNQTSMYLCASREQGFYNSPLHFGNGTRLTVT.

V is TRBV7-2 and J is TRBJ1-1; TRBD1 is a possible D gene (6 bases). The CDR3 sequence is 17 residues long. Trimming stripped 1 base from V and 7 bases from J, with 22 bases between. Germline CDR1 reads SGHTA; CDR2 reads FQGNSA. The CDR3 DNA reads TGTGCCAGCAGCTTAGATCCCCAATCCACGCGAGGGGGTGAAGCTTTCTTT. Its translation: CASSLDPQSTRGGEAFF.

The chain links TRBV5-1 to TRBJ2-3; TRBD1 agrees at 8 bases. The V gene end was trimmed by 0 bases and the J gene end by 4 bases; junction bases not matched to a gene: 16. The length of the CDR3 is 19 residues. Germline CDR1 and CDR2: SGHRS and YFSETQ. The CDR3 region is CASSLGFGTGHFRADTQYF. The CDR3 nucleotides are TGCGCCAGCAGCTTGGGTTTTGGGACAGGCCATTTTAGGGCAGATACGCAGTATTTT.

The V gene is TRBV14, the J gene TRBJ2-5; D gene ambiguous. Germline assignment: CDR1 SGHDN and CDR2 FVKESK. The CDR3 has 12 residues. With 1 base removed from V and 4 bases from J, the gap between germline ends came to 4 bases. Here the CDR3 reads CASSQVRETQYF. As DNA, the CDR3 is TGTGCCAGCAGCCAAGTAAGAGAGACCCAGTACTTC.

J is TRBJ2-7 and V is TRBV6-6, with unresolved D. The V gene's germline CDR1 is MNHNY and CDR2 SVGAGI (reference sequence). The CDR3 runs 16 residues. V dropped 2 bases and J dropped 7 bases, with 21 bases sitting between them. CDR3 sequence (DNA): TGTGCCAGCAGTTACCCGCCGGATGTCTACGTCGCAGAGCAGTACTTC. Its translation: CASSYPPDVYVAEQYF.

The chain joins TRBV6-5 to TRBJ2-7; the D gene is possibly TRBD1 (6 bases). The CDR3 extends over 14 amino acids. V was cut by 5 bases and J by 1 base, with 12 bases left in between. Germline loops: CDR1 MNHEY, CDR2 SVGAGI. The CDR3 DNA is TGTGCCAGCAGTCCCCACAGGGAGTCCTACGAGCAGTACTTC. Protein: CASSPHRESYEQYF.

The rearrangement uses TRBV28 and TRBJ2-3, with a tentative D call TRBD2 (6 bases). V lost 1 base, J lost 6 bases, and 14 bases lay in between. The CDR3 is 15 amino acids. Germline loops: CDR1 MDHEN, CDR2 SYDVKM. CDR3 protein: CASSLLGRDLDTQYF. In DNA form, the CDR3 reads TGTGCCAGCAGTTTATTAGGGCGGGACTTGGATACGCAGTATTTT.

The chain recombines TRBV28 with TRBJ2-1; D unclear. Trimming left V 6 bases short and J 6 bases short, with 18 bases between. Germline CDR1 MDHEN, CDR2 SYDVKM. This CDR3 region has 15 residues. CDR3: CASRAIGSSVNEQFF. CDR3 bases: TGTGCCAGCAGGGCGATCGGGTCCTCCGTCAATGAGCAGTTCTTC.

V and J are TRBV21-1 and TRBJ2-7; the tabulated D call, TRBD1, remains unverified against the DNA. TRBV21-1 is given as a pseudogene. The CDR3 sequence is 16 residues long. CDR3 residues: CASSGKRQDSNYEQYF. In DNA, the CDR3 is TGTGCCAGCAGCGGCAAACGGCAGGACAGTAACTACGAGCAGTACTTC.

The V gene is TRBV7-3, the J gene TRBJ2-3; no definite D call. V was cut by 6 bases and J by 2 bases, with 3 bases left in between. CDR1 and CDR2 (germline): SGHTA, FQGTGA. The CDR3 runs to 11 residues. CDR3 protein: CASRLTDTQYF. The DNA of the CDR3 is TGTGCCAGCAGGCTCACAGATACGCAGTATTTT.

The CDR3 reads CASNGQGWETQYF. The CDR3 DNA follows: TGTGCCAGCAACGGACAGGGGTGGGAGACCCAGTACTTC. The chain combines TRBV6-5 with TRBJ2-5; 9 positions agree with TRBD1. The CDR3 covers 13 residues. Per germline, CDR1 MNHEY and CDR2 SVGAGI. Losses at the gene ends were 7 bases for V and 5 bases for J; bases not matched to a gene: 5.

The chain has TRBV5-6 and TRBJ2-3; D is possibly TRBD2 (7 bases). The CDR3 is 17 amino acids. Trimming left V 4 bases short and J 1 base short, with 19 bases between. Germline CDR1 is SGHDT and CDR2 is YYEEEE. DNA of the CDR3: TGTGCCAGCAGCCCCACTATACTAGGGGGGGGCACAGATACGCAGTATTTT. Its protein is CASSPTILGGGTDTQYF. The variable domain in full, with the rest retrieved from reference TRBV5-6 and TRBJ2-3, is DAGVTQSPTHLIKTRGQQVTLRCSPKSGHDTVSWYQQALGQGPQFIFQYYEEEERQRGNFPDRFSGHQFPNYSSELNVNALLLGDSALYLCASSPTILGGGTDTQYFGPGTRLTVL.

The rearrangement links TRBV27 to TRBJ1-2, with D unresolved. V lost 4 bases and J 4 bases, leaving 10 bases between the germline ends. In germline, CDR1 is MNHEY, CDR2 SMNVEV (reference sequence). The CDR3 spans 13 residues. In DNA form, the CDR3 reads TGTGCCAGCAGTTATCGACCGCCCTATGGCTACACCTTC. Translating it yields CASSYRPPYGYTF.

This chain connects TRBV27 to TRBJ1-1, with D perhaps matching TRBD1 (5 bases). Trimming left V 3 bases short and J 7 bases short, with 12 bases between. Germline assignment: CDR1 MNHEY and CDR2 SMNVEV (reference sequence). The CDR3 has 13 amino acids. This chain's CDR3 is CASSFRGAFEAFF. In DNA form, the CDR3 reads TGTGCCAGCAGTTTTAGGGGTGCCTTTGAAGCTTTCTTT.

CDR3 amino acids: CASSIASKSYTF. As DNA, the CDR3 is TGTGCCAGTAGTATAGCGTCTAAGAGCTACACCTTC. This chain connects TRBV19 to TRBJ1-2; no clear D. Trimming stripped 1 base from V and 9 bases from J, with 9 bases between. This CDR3 spans 12 amino acids. CDR1 and CDR2 from the germline V gene are LNHDA and SQIVND (reference sequence).

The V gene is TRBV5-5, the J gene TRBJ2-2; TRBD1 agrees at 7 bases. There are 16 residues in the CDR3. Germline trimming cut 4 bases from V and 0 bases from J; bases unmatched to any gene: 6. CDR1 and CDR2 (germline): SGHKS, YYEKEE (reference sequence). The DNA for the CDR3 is TGTGCCAGCAGCGCAGCCGGGACAGCGAACACCGGGGAGCTGTTTTTT. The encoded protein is CASSAAGTANTGELFF.

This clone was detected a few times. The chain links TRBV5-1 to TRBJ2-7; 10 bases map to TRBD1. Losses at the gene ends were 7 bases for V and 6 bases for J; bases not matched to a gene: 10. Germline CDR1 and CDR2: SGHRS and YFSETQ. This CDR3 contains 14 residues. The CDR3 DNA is TGCGCCAGCGTACTGGGACAGGGGTCGTCCGAGCAGTACTTC. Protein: CASVLGQGSSEQYF.

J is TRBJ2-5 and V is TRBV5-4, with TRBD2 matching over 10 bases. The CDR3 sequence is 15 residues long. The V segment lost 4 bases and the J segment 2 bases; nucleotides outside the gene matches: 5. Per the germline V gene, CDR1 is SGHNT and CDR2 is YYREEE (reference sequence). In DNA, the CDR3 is TGTGCCAGCAGCCTATGGACTAGCGGTCAAGAGACCCAGTACTTC. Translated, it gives CASSLWTSGQETQYF.

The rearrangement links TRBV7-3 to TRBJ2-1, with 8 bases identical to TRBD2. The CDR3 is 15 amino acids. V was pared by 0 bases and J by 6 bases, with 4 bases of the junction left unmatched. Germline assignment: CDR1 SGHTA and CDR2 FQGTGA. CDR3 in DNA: TGTGCCAGCAGCTTAACAGCGGGGGAATTCAATGAGCAGTTCTTC. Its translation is CASSLTAGEFNEQFF.

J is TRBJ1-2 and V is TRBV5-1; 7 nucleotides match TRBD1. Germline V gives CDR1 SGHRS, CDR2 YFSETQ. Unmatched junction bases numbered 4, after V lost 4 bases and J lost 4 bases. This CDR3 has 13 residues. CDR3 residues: CASSDRVGYGYTF. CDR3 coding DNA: TGCGCCAGCAGCGACAGGGTCGGCTATGGCTACACCTTC.

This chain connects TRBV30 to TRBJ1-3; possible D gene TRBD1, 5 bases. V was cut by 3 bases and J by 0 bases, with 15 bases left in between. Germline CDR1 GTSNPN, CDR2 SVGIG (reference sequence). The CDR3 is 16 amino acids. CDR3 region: CAWRRRGRISGNTIYF. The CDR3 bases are TGTGCCTGGAGACGTAGGGGTAGGATCTCTGGAAACACCATATATTTT. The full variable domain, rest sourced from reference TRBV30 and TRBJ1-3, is SQTIHQWPATLVQPVGSPLSLECTVEGTSNPNLYWYRQAAGRGLQLLFYSVGIGQISSEVPQNLSASRPQDRQFILSSKKLLLSDSGFYLCAWRRRGRISGNTIYFGEGSWLTVV.

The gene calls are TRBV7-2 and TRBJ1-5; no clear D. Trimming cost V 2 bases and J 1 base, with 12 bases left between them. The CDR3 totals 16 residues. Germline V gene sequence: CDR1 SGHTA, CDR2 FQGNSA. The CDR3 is CASSLSLGLSNQPQHF. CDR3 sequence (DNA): TGTGCCAGCAGCTTATCGTTAGGTTTAAGCAATCAGCCCCAGCATTTT.

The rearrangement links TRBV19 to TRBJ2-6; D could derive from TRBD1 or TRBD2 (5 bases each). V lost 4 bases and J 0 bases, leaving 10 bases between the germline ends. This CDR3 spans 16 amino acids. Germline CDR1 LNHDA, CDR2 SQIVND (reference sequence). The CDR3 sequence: CASSTGRSSGANVLTF. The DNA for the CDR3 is TGTGCCAGTAGTACGGGACGCAGCTCTGGGGCCAACGTCCTGACTTTC. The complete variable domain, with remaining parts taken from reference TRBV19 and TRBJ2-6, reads DGGITQSPKYLFRKEGQNVTLSCEQNLNHDAMYWYRQDPGQGLRLIYYSQIVNDFQKGDIAEGYSVSREKKESFPLTVTSAQKNPTAFYLCASSTGRSSGANVLTFGAGSRLTVL.

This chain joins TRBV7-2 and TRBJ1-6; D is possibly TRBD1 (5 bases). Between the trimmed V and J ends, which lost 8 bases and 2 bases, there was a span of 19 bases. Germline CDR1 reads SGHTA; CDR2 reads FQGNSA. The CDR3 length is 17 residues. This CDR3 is CASCKAEGPTYNSPLHF. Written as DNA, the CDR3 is TGTGCCAGCTGCAAGGCGGAGGGGCCAACCTATAATTCACCCCTCCACTTT. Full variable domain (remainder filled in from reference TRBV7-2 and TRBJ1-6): GAGVSQSPSNKVTEKGKDVELRCDPISGHTALYWYRQSLGQGLEFLIYFQGNSAPDKSGLPSDRFSAERTGGSVSTLTIQRTQQEDSAVYLCASCKAEGPTYNSPLHFGNGTRLTVT.

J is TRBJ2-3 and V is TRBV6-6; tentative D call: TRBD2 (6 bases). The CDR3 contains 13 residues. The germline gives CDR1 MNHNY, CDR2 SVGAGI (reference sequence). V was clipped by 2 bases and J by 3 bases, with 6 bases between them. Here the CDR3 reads CASSYAGTDTQYF. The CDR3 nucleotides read TGTGCCAGCAGTTACGCGGGGACAGATACGCAGTATTTT.